Following are 9 T cell receptor beta chains from one sample sequenced in a study of control samples from healthy donors and cancer patients. TCRdb's copy holds only in-frame clones and misses some; the assay was immunoSEQ multiplex PCR. The sample comprises around 100,000 clones, 88% of which are singletons, and 13% to 15% rests with the top ten. What was sequenced was blood. The source is a woman between 65 and 79 years old in good health.

The rearrangement uses TRBV6-5 and TRBJ2-1; TRBD2 agrees at 14 bases. Per germline, CDR1 MNHEY and CDR2 SVGAGI. J lost 10 bases, V lost 0 bases, and 5 bases had no gene match. This CDR3 is 16 amino acids long. In DNA, the CDR3 is TGTGCCAGCAGTTACTCGTGGACTAGCGGGGGGCTGGAGCAGTTCTTC. This encodes CASSYSWTSGGLEQFF.

This clone was observed a handful of times. V is TRBV6-5 and J is TRBJ1-1; no clear D. The germline V gene encodes CDR1 MNHEY and CDR2 SVGAGI. CDR3 length equals 15 residues. Trimming stripped 4 bases from V and 2 bases from J, with 14 bases between. The CDR3 DNA reads as TGTGCCAGCAGTTCAAAGGCTGGGTCTAACACTGAAGCTTTCTTT. Its translation is CASSSKAGSNTEAFF.

The genes are TRBV19 and TRBJ2-7; 8 bases are shared with TRBD2. Germline loops: CDR1 LNHDA, CDR2 SQIVND (reference sequence). With 2 bases clipped from V and 7 bases from J, the junction kept 7 bases outside the gene matches. This CDR3 has 14 residues. CDR3 coding DNA: TGTGCCAGTAGTATAAAAGTCTTAGCGGGGGAGCAGTACTTC. This gives the protein CASSIKVLAGEQYF.

This sequence joins TRBV6-5 and TRBJ1-4; 8 positions agree with TRBD1. The CDR3 contains 14 residues. V shed 7 bases, J shed 10 bases, and the junction held 11 bases outside the gene matches. Germline V gene lookup returns CDR1 MNHEY and CDR2 SVGAGI. The CDR3 nucleotides are TGTGCCAGCACCACCGGGGCAGGGGGCGCAAAACTGTTTTTT. Translated: CASTTGAGGAKLFF.

This sequence joins TRBV5-8 and TRBJ1-6, with 9 nucleotides matching TRBD1. Germline V gene lookup returns CDR1 SGHTS and CDR2 YDEGEE. This CDR3 spans 15 amino acids. The ends lost 3 bases at V and 6 bases at J; junction bases unmatched: 4. CDR3 in amino acids: CASSSSGQGNSPLHF. For the CDR3, the DNA is TGTGCCAGCAGCTCCTCGGGACAGGGTAATTCACCCCTCCACTTT.

The rearrangement uses TRBV5-4 and TRBJ2-2; TRBD2 might be the D (5 bases). Trimming removed 8 bases at V and 6 bases at J, with 14 bases between. From germline, CDR1 is SGHNT and CDR2 YYREEE (reference sequence). This CDR3 has 13 residues. CDR3 amino acids: CASRGSVPGELFF. The CDR3 DNA follows: TGTGCCAGTCGGGGATCCGTCCCCGGGGAGCTGTTTTTT.

The chain uses TRBV12-5 and TRBJ2-7; 9 nucleotides agree with TRBD2. CDR1 is LGHNT and CDR2 is FRNRAP in the germline V gene. The V and J ends lost 0 bases and 3 bases, in that order; junction bases with no gene match: 6. There are 16 residues in the CDR3. The CDR3 here is CASGLVPSGTNYEQYF. The DNA of the CDR3 is TGTGCTAGTGGTTTGGTCCCTAGCGGGACGAACTACGAGCAGTACTTC.

This clone was observed a single time. The chain joins TRBV29-1 to TRBJ1-1, with D perhaps TRBD1 (5 bases). The length of the CDR3 is 14 residues. Per the germline V gene, CDR1 is SQVTM and CDR2 is ANQGSEA. V gave up 5 bases and J gave up 0 bases, with 13 bases separating them. Written as DNA, the CDR3 is TGCAGCGTTCAAGCCGGGACGGTGAACACTGAAGCTTTCTTT. This gives the protein CSVQAGTVNTEAFF. Combining the CDR3 with reference TRBV29-1 and TRBJ1-1 gives the whole variable domain SAVISQKPSRDICQRGTSLTIQCQVDSQVTMMFWYRQQPGQSLTLIATANQGSEATYESGFVIDKFPISRPNLTFSTLTVSNMSPEDSSIYLCSVQAGTVNTEAFFGQGTRLTVV.

The V call is TRBV6-2 or TRBV6-3, the J call TRBJ1-5; the match to TRBD1 covers 9 bases. The CDR3 consists of 14 residues. Losses at the gene ends were 4 bases for V and 4 bases for J; bases not matched to a gene: 2. Per germline, CDR1 MNHEY and CDR2 SVGEGT. The chain's CDR3 is CASSWDRENQPQHF. Here the CDR3 DNA reads TGTGCCAGCAGTTGGGACAGGGAGAATCAGCCCCAGCATTTT.